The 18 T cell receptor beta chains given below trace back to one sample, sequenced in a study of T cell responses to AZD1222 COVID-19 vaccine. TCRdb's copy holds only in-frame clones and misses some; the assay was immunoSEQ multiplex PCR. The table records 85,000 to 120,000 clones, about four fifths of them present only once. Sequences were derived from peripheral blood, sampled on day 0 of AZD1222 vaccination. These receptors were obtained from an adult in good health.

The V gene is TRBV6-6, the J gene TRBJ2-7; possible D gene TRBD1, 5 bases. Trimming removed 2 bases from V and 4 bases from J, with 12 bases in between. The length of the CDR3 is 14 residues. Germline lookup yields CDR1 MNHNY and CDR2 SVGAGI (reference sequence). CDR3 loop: CASSYGGRAYEQYF. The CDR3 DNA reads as TGTGCCAGCAGTTACGGCGGCAGGGCGTACGAGCAGTACTTC.

The CDR3 region is CASSRRRDSQETQYF. CDR3 nucleotide sequence: TGTGCCAGCTCACGGCGCCGGGACAGTCAAGAGACCCAGTACTTC. V usage is TRBV18 and J usage is TRBJ2-5, with 7 positions matching TRBD1. Germline V gene lookup returns CDR1 KGHSH and CDR2 LQKENI. The CDR3 loop spans 15 amino acids. V shed 4 bases and J 2 bases; nucleotides not matched to a gene: 7.

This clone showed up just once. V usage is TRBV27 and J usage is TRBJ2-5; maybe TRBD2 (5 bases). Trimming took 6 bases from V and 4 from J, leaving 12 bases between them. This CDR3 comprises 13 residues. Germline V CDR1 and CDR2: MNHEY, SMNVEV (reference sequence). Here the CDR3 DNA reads TGTGCCAGCAGACGAGGACTGGGAGAGACCCAGTACTTC. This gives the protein CASRRGLGETQYF.

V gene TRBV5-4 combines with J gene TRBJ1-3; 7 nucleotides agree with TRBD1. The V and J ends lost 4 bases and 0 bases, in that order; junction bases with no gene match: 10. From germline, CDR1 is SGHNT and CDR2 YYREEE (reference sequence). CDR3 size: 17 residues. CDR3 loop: CASSKDLTGISGNTIYF. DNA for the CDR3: TGTGCCAGCAGCAAGGACCTGACAGGGATCTCTGGAAACACCATATATTTT. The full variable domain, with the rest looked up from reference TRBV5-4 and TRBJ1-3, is ETGVTQSPTHLIKTRGQQVTLRCSSQSGHNTVSWYQQALGQGPQFIFQYYREEENGRGNFPPRFSGLQFPNYSSELNVNALELDDSALYLCASSKDLTGISGNTIYFGEGSWLTVV.

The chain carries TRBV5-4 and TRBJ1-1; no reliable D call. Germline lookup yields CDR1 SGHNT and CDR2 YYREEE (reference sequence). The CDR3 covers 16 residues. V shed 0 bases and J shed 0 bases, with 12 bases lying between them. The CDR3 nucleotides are TGTGCCAGCAGCTTGGAGCACAGCGAATTGAACACTGAAGCTTTCTTT. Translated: CASSLEHSELNTEAFF.

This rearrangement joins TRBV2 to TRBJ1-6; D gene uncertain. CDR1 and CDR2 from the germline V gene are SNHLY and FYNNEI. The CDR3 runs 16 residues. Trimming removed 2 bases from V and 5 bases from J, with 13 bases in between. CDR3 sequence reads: CASSELEGQNNSPLHF. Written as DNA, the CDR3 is TGTGCCAGCAGTGAATTGGAAGGCCAGAATAATTCACCCCTCCACTTT.

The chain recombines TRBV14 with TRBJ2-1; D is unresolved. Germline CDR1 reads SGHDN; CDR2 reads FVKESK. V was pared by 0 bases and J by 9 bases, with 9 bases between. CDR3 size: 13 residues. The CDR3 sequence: CASSQDDWSEQFF. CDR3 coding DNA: TGTGCCAGCAGCCAAGATGATTGGAGTGAGCAGTTCTTC.

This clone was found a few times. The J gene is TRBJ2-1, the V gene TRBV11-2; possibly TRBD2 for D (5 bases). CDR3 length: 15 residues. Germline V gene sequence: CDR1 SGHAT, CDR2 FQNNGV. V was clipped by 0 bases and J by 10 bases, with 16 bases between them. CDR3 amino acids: CASSLDSDYEGEQFF. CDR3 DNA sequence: TGTGCCAGCAGCTTAGACTCAGACTATGAGGGAGAGCAGTTCTTC.

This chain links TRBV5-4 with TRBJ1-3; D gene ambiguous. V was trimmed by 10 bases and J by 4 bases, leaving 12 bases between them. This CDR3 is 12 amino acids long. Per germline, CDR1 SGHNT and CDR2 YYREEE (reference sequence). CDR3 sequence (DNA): TGTGCCCCTAGTAGGGCCGGAAACACCATATATTTT. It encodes CAPSRAGNTIYF.

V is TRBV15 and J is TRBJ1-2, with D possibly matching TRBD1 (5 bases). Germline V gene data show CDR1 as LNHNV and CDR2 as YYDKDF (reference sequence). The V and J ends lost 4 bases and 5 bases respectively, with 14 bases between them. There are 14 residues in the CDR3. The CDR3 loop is CATSTLSGTYGYTF. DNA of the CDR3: TGTGCCACCAGCACACTCTCCGGGACTTATGGCTACACCTTC.

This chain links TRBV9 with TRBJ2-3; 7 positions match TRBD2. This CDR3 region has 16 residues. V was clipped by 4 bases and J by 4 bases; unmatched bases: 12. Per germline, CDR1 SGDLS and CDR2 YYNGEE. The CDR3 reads CASSSTGRAGSDTQYF. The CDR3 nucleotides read TGTGCCAGCAGCTCAACTGGGAGGGCCGGCTCAGATACGCAGTATTTT.

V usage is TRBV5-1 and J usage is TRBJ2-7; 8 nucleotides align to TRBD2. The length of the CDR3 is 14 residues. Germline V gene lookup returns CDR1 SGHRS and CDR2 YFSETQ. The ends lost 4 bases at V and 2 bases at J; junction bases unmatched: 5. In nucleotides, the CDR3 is TGCGCCAGCAGCCCCCGGGAGGGCCCCTACGAGCAGTACTTC. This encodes CASSPREGPYEQYF. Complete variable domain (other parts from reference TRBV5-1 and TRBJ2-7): KAGVTQTPRYLIKTRGQQVTLSCSPISGHRSVSWYQQTPGQGLQFLFEYFSETQRNKGNFPGRFSGRQFSNSRSEMNVSTLELGDSALYLCASSPREGPYEQYFGPGTRLTVT.

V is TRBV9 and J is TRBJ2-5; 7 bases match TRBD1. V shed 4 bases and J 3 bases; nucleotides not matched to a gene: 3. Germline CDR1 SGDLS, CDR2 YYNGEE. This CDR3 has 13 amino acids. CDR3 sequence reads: CASSPGQEETQYF. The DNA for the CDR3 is TGTGCCAGCAGCCCCGGACAGGAAGAGACCCAGTACTTC.

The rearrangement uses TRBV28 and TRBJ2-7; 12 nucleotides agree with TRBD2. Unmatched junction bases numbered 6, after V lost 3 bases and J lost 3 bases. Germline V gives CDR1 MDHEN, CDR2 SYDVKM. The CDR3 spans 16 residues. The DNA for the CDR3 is TGTGCCAGCAGTTTTGGTGGACTAGCGGGACTCTACGAGCAGTACGTC. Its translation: CASSFGGLAGLYEQYV.

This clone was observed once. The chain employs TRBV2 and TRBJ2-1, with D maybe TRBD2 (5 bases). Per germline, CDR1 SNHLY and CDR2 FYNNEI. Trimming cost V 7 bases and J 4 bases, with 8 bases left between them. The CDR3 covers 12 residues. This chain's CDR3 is CASKGSYNEQFF. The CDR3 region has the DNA TGTGCCAGCAAAGGGAGTTACAATGAGCAGTTCTTC.

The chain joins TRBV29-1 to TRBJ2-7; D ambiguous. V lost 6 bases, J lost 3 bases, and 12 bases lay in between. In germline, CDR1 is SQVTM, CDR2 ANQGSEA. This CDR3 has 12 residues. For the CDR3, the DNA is TGCAGCGTCCCCGGGCAGATCTACGAGCAGTACTTC. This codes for CSVPGQIYEQYF.

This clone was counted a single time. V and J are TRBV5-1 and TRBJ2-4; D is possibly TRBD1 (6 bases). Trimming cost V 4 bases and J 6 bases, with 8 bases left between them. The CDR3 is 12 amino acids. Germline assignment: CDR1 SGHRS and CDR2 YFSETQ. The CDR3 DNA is TGCGCCAGCAGCCCACAGGGAAACATTCAGTACTTC. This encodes CASSPQGNIQYF.

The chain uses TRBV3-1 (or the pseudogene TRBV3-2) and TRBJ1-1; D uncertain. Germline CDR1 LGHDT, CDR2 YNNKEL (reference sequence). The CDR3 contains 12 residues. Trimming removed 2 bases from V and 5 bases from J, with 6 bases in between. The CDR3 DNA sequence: TGTGCCAGCAGCCAATTTAGGACTGAAGCTTTCTTT. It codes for CASSQFRTEAFF.